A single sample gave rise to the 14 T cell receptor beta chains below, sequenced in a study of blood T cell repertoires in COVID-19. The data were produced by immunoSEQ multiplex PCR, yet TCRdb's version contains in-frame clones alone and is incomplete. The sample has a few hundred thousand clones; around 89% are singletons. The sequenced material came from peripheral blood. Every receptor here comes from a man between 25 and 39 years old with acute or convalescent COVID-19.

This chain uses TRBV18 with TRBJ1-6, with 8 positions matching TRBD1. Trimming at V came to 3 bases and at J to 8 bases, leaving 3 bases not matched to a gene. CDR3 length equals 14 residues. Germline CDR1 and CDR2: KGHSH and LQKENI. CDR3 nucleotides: TGTGCCAGCTCACCGGACAGGGTGGATTCACCCCTCCACTTT. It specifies CASSPDRVDSPLHF.

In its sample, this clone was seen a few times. The CDR3 protein is CSASWITGQYF. For the CDR3, the DNA is TGCAGTGCTAGCTGGATTACGGGGCAGTACTTC. This chain joins TRBV20-1 and TRBJ2-7; D call uncertain. Deletions cut 3 bases from V and 9 bases from J, with 12 bases between. Per the germline V gene, CDR1 is DFQATT and CDR2 is SNEGSKA (reference sequence). The CDR3 covers 11 residues.

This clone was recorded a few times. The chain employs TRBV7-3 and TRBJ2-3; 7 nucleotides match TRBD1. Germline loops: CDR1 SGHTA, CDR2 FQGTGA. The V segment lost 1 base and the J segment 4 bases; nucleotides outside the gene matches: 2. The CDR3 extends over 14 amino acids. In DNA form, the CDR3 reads TGTGCCAGCAGCTTAAGGGACAGCCCAGATACGCAGTATTTT. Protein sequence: CASSLRDSPDTQYF.

CDR3 DNA: TGTGCCAGCTCACCCGGGACAGGGGACCGTGAGCAGTTCTTC. It yields the protein CASSPGTGDREQFF. The chain carries TRBV18 and TRBJ2-1; 10 nucleotides match TRBD1. With 3 bases clipped from V and 9 bases from J, the junction kept 5 bases outside the gene matches. The germline V gene has CDR1 KGHSH and CDR2 LQKENI. The length of the CDR3 is 14 residues.

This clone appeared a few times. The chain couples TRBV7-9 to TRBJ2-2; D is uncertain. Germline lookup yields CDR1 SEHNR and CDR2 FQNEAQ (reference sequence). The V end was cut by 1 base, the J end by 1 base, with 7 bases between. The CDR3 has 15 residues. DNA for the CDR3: TGTGCCAGCAGCTTAGTGGCCCTGAACACCGGGGAGCTGTTTTTT. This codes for CASSLVALNTGELFF. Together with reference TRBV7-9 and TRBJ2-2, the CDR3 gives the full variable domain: DTGVSQNPRHKITKRGQNVTFRCDPISEHNRLYWYRQTLGQGPEFLTYFQNEAQLEKSRLLSDRFSAERPKGSFSTLEIQRTEQGDSAMYLCASSLVALNTGELFFGEGSRLTVL.

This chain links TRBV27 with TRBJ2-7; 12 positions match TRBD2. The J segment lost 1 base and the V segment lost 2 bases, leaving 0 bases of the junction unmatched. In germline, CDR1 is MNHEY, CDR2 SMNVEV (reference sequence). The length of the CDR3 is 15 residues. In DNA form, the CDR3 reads TGTGCCAGCAGTTTAGGGACTAGCGGGTCCTACGAGCAGTACTTC. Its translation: CASSLGTSGSYEQYF.

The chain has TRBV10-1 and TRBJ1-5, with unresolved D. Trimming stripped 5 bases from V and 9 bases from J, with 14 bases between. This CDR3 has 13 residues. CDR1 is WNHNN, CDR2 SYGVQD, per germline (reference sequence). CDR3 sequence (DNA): TGCGCCAGCAGTTTTGTGGTTCCGGGGCCCCAGCATTTT. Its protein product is CASSFVVPGPQHF.

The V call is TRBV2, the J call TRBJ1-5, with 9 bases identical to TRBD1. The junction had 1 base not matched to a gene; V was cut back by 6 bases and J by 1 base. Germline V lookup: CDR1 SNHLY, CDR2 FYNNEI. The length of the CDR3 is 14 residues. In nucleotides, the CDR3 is TGTGCCAGCAGGGGACAGGGAAGCAATCAGCCCCAGCATTTT. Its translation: CASRGQGSNQPQHF.

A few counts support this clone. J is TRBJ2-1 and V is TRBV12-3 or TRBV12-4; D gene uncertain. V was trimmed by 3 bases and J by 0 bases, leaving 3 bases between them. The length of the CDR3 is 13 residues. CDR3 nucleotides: TGTGCCAGCAGTTTTAGCTCCTACAATGAGCAGTTCTTC. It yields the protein CASSFSSYNEQFF.

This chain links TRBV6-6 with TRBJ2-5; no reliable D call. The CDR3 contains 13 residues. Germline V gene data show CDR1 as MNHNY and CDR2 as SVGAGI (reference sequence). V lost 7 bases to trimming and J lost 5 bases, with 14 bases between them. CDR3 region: CASTPEVRETQYF. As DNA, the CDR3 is TGTGCCAGCACCCCTGAGGTGCGGGAGACCCAGTACTTC.

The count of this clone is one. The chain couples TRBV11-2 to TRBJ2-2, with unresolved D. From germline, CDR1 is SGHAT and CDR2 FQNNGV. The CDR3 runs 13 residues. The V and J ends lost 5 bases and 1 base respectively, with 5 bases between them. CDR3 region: CASSPVNTGELFF. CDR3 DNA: TGTGCCAGCAGCCCGGTGAACACCGGGGAGCTGTTTTTT. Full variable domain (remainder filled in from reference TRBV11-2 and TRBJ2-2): EAGVAQSPRYKIIEKRQSVAFWCNPISGHATLYWYQQILGQGPKLLIQFQNNGVVDDSQLPKDRFSAERLKGVDSTLKIQPAKLEDSAVYLCASSPVNTGELFFGEGSRLTVL.

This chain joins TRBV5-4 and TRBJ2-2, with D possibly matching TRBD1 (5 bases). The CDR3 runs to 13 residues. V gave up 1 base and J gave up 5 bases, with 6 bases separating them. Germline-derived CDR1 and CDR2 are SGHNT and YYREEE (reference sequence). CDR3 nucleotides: TGTGCCAGCAGCTTGTCAGGGACCGGGGAGCTGTTTTTT. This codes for CASSLSGTGELFF. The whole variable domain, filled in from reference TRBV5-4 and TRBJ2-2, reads ETGVTQSPTHLIKTRGQQVTLRCSSQSGHNTVSWYQQALGQGPQFIFQYYREEENGRGNFPPRFSGLQFPNYSSELNVNALELDDSALYLCASSLSGTGELFFGEGSRLTVL.

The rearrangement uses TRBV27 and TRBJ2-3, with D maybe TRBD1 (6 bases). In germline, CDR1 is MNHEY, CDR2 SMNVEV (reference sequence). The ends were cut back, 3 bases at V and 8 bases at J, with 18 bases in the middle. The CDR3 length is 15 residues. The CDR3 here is CASSFQGPHSGTQYF. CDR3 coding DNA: TGTGCCAGCAGTTTTCAGGGGCCCCACAGTGGTACGCAGTATTTT.

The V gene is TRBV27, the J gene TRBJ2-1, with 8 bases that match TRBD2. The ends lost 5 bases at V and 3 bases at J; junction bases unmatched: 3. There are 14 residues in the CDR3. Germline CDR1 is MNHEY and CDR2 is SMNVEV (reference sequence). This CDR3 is CASSPGGGYNEQFF. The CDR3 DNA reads TGTGCCAGCAGTCCCGGGGGGGGCTACAATGAGCAGTTCTTC.